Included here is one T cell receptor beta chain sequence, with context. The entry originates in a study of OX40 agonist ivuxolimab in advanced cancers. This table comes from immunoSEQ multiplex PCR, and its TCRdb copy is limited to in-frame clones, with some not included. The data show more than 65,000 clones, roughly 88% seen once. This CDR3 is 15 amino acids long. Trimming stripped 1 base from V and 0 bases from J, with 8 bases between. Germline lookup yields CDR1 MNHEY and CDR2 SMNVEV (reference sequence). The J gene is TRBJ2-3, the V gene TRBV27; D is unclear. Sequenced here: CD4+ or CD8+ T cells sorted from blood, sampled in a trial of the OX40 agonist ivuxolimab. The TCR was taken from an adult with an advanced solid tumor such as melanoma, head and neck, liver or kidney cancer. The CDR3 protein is CASSLYRFSTDTQYF. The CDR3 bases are TGTGCCAGCAGTTTATACAGATTTAGCACAGATACGCAGTATTTT.